This T cell receptor (beta chain) was recovered during a study of blood T cell repertoires in COVID-19. About the research overall: Sites across the United States, Italy and Spain contributed samples from acute and convalescent COVID-19. The analysed material was cDNA or gDNA that came from T cells, B-cell-depleted T cells, or PBMCs.

There are 17 residues in the CDR3. CDR1 is LGHDT, CDR2 YNNKEL, per germline (reference sequence). V shed 4 bases and J shed 5 bases, with 23 bases lying between them. In the original analysis: Amplification from reference gene primers served as the basis for estimated nucleated cell counts. Profiling relied on immunoSEQ multiplex PCR, and the TCRdb table lists in-frame clones only, not all of them. V and J calls and clone size are copied from that table; D and trimming were computed from the DNA. The top ten hold under 2.5% of the sample, which has about 98,000 clones, roughly 87% seen once. The chain links TRBV3-1 (or the pseudogene TRBV3-2) to TRBJ2-5, with D perhaps matching TRBD2 (6 bases). Source material: peripheral blood. This TCR derives from a man aged 50 to 60 with active COVID-19. CDR3 nucleotides: TGTGCCAGCAGCCCCATCCCCGGGGGTCTAGTCGGGGAGACCCAGTACTTC. It specifies CASSPIPGGLVGETQYF.